This T cell receptor beta chain was recorded in a study of cytomegalovirus exposure and HLA in healthy donors. Study outcomes and limitations: Donor immune exposure was known only as CMV serostatus. Donors were assumed by presence/absence analyses to have roughly uniform sequencing depth.

There are a few counts of this clone. Its antigen is currently unknown. Both 60 Vbeta primers and 13 Jbeta primers went into the PCR. In the original workflow: An analysis performed later counted about 80 million unique TCR beta chains (approximately 10 million of them shared). The table came from immunoSEQ multiplex PCR; TCRdb's copy has only in-frame clones and leaves some out. V, J and clone size were drawn from that table, and D and trimming were deduced from the DNA. This sample has 150,000 to 200,000 clones, with 72% found just once. The germline gives CDR1 MNHEY, CDR2 SVGAGI. After removal of 6 bases from V and 2 bases from J, the junction contained 6 bases not matched to a gene. There are 14 residues in the CDR3.

Sequencing used PBMCs. V usage is TRBV6-5 and J usage is TRBJ1-2; 7 bases line up with TRBD1. The origin of this receptor is a human donor in good health. The CDR3 spells CASRPGTANYGYTF. For the CDR3, the DNA is TGTGCCAGCAGACCCGGGACAGCCAACTATGGCTACACCTTC.